This T cell receptor beta chain was identified in a study of T cell responses to AZD1222 COVID-19 vaccine. Study outcomes and limitations: Once two AZD1222 doses were given, Spike-specific TCR breadth and depth went up.

In regard to this clone: What it binds is not known.

Produced via immunoSEQ multiplex PCR; TCRdb's table is partial and in-frame only. The sample yields more than 150,000 clones, 85% to 95% seen once. The CDR3 length is 15 residues. Losses at the gene ends were 2 bases for V and 4 bases for J; bases not matched to a gene: 4. Germline lookup yields CDR1 KGHDR and CDR2 SFDVKD. This chain uses TRBV24-1 with TRBJ1-3; 7 positions agree with TRBD1. This TCR derives from an adult in good health. The source was peripheral blood, collected on day 0 of AZD1222 vaccination. CDR3 DNA: TGTGCCACCAGTGATTCGATGACAGGGGGAAACACCATATATTTT. Its protein product is CATSDSMTGGNTIYF.